The 4 T cell receptor beta chains in this list originate from one sample, sequenced in a study of T cells in Graves' hyperthyroidism and ophthalmopathy. There were TCR beta CDR3 regions amplified from RNA transcripts. The HTBI primer set drove a first-round RT-PCR of the TCR CDR3. TCRdb re-called the multiplex PCR reads with MiXCR, one entry per CDR3 protein. The table shows roughly 510,000 distinct CDR3 sequences, with about 46% occurring only once. What was sequenced was peripheral blood or thyroid tissue (not recorded which). The source is an adult woman with Graves' disease, either hyperthyroidism or ophthalmopathy (not recorded which).

This clonotype was counted ten times or more. The chain employs TRBV6-2 or TRBV6-3 and TRBJ1-5; TRBD1 aligns across 7 bases. The CDR3 is 12 residues long. CDR1 and CDR2 from the germline V gene are MNHEY and SVGEGT. V gave up 7 bases and J gave up 11 bases; unmatched junction bases: 8. The CDR3 DNA reads TGTGCCAGCACCCCGGGCCAGGGGGCCCAGCATTTT. Its protein product is CASTPGQGAQHF.

The chain has TRBV25-1 and TRBJ2-7; TRBD1 is a possible D gene (6 bases). The CDR3 covers 12 residues. V was clipped by 6 bases and J by 4 bases, with 10 bases between them. Per germline, CDR1 MGHDK and CDR2 SYGVNS. CDR3 coding DNA: TGTGCCAGCAGCAACCAGGGGTACGAGCAGTACTTC. Translating it yields CASSNQGYEQYF.

The J gene is TRBJ2-5, the V gene TRBV5-4; D remains unclear. The V and J ends lost 9 bases and 6 bases respectively, with 12 bases between them. This CDR3 region has 11 residues. Looked up from germline, CDR1 is SGHNT and CDR2 is YYREEE (reference sequence). The CDR3 DNA reads TGTGCCACCGCTTTGGGTCAGACCCAGTACTTC. It encodes CATALGQTQYF.

About this clonotype: A read error may explain this, as a much larger clone is one base away. The chain combines TRBV20-1 with TRBJ2-7; D could derive from TRBD1 or TRBD2 (5 bases each). Germline V gene data show CDR1 as DFQATT and CDR2 as SNEGSKA (reference sequence). The CDR3 consists of 13 residues. V lost 6 bases to trimming and J lost 3 bases, with 15 bases between them. CDR3 region: CSARLLGGYEQYF. The CDR3 nucleotides read TGCAGTGCGCGACTACTTGGGGGCTACGAGCAGTACTTC.